The 26 T cell receptor beta chains presented below share a single source sample, sequenced in a study of vaccination effects on CD4 cells after COVID-19 (dated 2022 in TCRdb). In the ViraFEST assay, PBMC were stimulated with viral peptide pools, and TCR sequencing was then used to find antigen-specific CD4+ T cell clonotypes based on their expansion. After roughly 11 days of culture, CD4+ T cells were isolated with the EasySep CD4+ T cell isolation kit. The absence of prior SARS-CoV-2 infection in healthy vaccine recipients was confirmed by negative nucleocapsid antibodies before and after vaccination. Library prep was done by the immunoSEQ multiplex PCR assay. The source is immuneACCESS, and TCRdb retained only in-frame sequences with V and J called. Part of the clones is not carried over; for the studies checked, unresolved V genes explain less than half of this, and the remainder is unexplained. The sample table holds 20,000 to 25,000 clones, of which more than 65% were seen once. Approximately 24% of the sample is taken by the ten largest.

Their recognized antigens are unknown. This specimen was CD4+ T cells from PBMCs cultured with HCoV-NL63 spike peptides, taken before COVID-19 vaccination. Per the publication, the cell subset or site label means: HCoV-NL63 spike overlapping peptide pool stimulation. The receptors were sampled from a human donor who received a COVID-19 vaccine.

This rearrangement joins TRBV30 to TRBJ2-5; D could derive from TRBD1 or TRBD2 (6 bases each). This CDR3 region has 15 residues. Between the trimmed V and J ends, which lost 4 bases and 1 base, there was a span of 16 bases. CDR1 is GTSNPN, CDR2 SVGIG, per germline (reference sequence). This CDR3 is CAWTPVWGAQETQYF. The CDR3 nucleotides read TGTGCCTGGACCCCCGTGTGGGGGGCCCAAGAGACCCAGTACTTC.

CDR3 amino acids: CASSLGAGDTQYF. CDR3 DNA: TGCGCCAGCAGCTTGGGAGCGGGAGATACGCAGTATTTT. This chain connects TRBV5-1 to TRBJ2-3; tentatively, D is TRBD2 (6 bases). Germline CDR1 and CDR2: SGHRS and YFSETQ. V gave up 0 bases and J gave up 5 bases, with 7 bases separating them. The CDR3 is 13 residues long.

This rearrangement joins TRBV6-5 to TRBJ2-7, with D perhaps matching TRBD2 (5 bases). Germline V gene sequence: CDR1 MNHEY, CDR2 SVGAGI. The CDR3 is 11 residues long. Deletions cut 6 bases from V and 5 bases from J, with 8 bases between. The chain's CDR3 is CASRNGNEQYF. DNA for the CDR3: TGTGCCAGCAGGAACGGGAACGAGCAGTACTTC.

The chain uses TRBV29-1 and TRBJ2-6, with D maybe TRBD2 (7 bases). V lost 0 bases to trimming and J lost 4 bases, with 16 bases between them. CDR1 and CDR2 (germline): SQVTM, ANQGSEA. The CDR3 totals 17 residues. DNA of the CDR3: TGCAGCGTTGAAGATGGGGGGGCAGGGGCCGGGGCCAACGTCCTGACTTTC. It encodes CSVEDGGAGAGANVLTF.

The chain combines TRBV19 with TRBJ1-4; D call uncertain. Germline V gene lookup returns CDR1 LNHDA and CDR2 SQIVND (reference sequence). The CDR3 loop spans 16 amino acids. Trimming removed 3 bases at V and 0 bases at J, with 11 bases between. DNA for the CDR3: TGTGCCAGTAGTATTTCCGGGTCCGCAACTAATGAAAAACTGTTTTTT. It translates to CASSISGSATNEKLFF.

The chain recombines TRBV7-9 with TRBJ1-2, with a possible D match to TRBD1 (5 bases). The V gene lost 3 bases and the J gene lost 1 base, with 12 bases spanning the gap. The CDR3 extends over 15 amino acids. The germline CDR1 and CDR2 sequences are SEHNR and FQNEAQ (reference sequence). The CDR3 DNA follows: TGTGCCAGCAGCTTCACCGGGGGGGTTAACTATGGCTACACCTTC. It encodes CASSFTGGVNYGYTF.

This clone was counted a few times. The CDR3 region has the DNA TGTGCCAGCAGCGGGGACACCGGGTTCCGATCACCCCTCCACTTT. Encoded protein: CASSGDTGFRSPLHF. The J gene is TRBJ1-6, the V gene TRBV5-4; perhaps TRBD1 as D (6 bases). This CDR3 is 15 amino acids long. The V end was cut by 4 bases, the J end by 10 bases, with 18 bases between. Germline assignment: CDR1 SGHNT and CDR2 YYREEE (reference sequence).

This sequence joins TRBV25-1 and TRBJ2-6; D is unclear. Germline V lookup: CDR1 MGHDK, CDR2 SYGVNS. V was shortened by 3 bases and J by 0 bases, with 12 bases between the two germline ends. This CDR3 is built from 17 residues. In nucleotides, the CDR3 is TGTGCCAGCAGTGATACTGGTCACCTCTCTGGGGCCAACGTCCTGACTTTC. It is translated as CASSDTGHLSGANVLTF.

This clone was seen more than once but under ten times. The chain combines TRBV5-6 with TRBJ1-1, with D possibly matching TRBD1 (6 bases). Per the germline V gene, CDR1 is SGHDT and CDR2 is YYEEEE. CDR3 size: 14 residues. V was shortened by 4 bases and J by 4 bases, with 14 bases between the two germline ends. CDR3: CASSGMGARTEAFF. The CDR3 DNA reads TGTGCCAGCAGCGGGATGGGGGCGCGCACTGAAGCTTTCTTT. The whole variable domain, filled in from reference TRBV5-6 and TRBJ1-1, reads DAGVTQSPTHLIKTRGQQVTLRCSPKSGHDTVSWYQQALGQGPQFIFQYYEEEERQRGNFPDRFSGHQFPNYSSELNVNALLLGDSALYLCASSGMGARTEAFFGQGTRLTVV.

The rearrangement joins TRBV30 to TRBJ2-2, with D perhaps TRBD1 (6 bases). With 2 bases removed from V and 5 bases from J, the gap between germline ends came to 9 bases. Germline loops: CDR1 GTSNPN, CDR2 SVGIG (reference sequence). This CDR3 is 13 amino acids long. CDR3 protein: CAWSPTGTGELFF. As DNA, the CDR3 is TGTGCCTGGAGTCCGACAGGTACCGGGGAGCTGTTTTTT.

V gene TRBV7-9 combines with J gene TRBJ2-3; D unresolved. Per the germline V gene, CDR1 is SEHNR and CDR2 is FQNEAQ (reference sequence). The ends were cut back, 5 bases at V and 0 bases at J, with 6 bases in the middle. The CDR3 consists of 13 residues. Here the CDR3 reads CASSPDSTDTQYF. The DNA of the CDR3 is TGTGCCAGCAGCCCAGACAGCACAGATACGCAGTATTTT.

The sample holds a few counts of this clone. As DNA, the CDR3 is TGTGCCTGGACGGTGGGGACAGGCAATTCACCCCTCCACTTT. It is translated as CAWTVGTGNSPLHF. This sequence joins TRBV30 and TRBJ1-6; 8 bases align to TRBD1. Germline CDR1 GTSNPN, CDR2 SVGIG (reference sequence). V lost 4 bases to trimming and J lost 7 bases; unmatched junction nucleotides: 6. The CDR3 spans 14 residues.

J is TRBJ2-7 and V is TRBV6-2 or TRBV6-3; 11 nucleotides align to TRBD1. Germline assignment: CDR1 MNHEY and CDR2 SVGEGT. The length of the CDR3 is 16 residues. The ends lost 4 bases at V and 2 bases at J; junction bases unmatched: 7. CDR3 bases: TGTGCCAGCAGTTTCGGACAGGGGGCAATAACCTACGAGCAGTACTTC. It translates to CASSFGQGAITYEQYF.

The rearrangement uses TRBV5-1 and TRBJ1-1; weak D call: TRBD1 (6 bases). Trimming took 4 bases from V and 10 from J, leaving 17 bases between them. CDR1 is SGHRS, CDR2 YFSETQ, per germline. The CDR3 loop spans 13 amino acids. CDR3 DNA sequence: TGCGCCAGCAGCCCCCAATCGGGGGCGTCAGCTTTCTTT. The encoded protein is CASSPQSGASAFF.

This clone has only a few counts. The V gene is TRBV4-1, the J gene TRBJ1-5, with 8 bases identical to TRBD1. CDR3 length: 14 amino acids. The junction had 3 bases not matched to a gene; V was cut back by 3 bases and J by 5 bases. Germline V lookup: CDR1 MGHRA, CDR2 YSYEKL. CDR3 residues: CASSHPGGHQPQHF. The CDR3 bases are TGCGCCAGCAGCCACCCAGGGGGCCATCAGCCCCAGCATTTT.

There are a few counts of this clone. The V call is TRBV30, the J call TRBJ1-5; D gene ambiguous. The CDR3 is made up of 13 amino acids. The V and J ends lost 2 bases and 6 bases respectively, with 11 bases between them. Germline assignment: CDR1 GTSNPN and CDR2 SVGIG (reference sequence). CDR3 protein: CAWSRVGGQPQHF. The DNA for the CDR3 is TGTGCCTGGAGTCGCGTGGGCGGTCAGCCCCAGCATTTT.

This clone has just one count. The V call is TRBV6-5, the J call TRBJ1-1; D possibly corresponds to TRBD1 (5 bases). The CDR3 spans 13 residues. Germline V gene lookup returns CDR1 MNHEY and CDR2 SVGAGI. Written as DNA, the CDR3 is TGTGCGGGGGTTACACGCGAGAACACTGAAGCTTTCTTT. This encodes CAGVTRENTEAFF.

V gene TRBV5-4 combines with J gene TRBJ2-1; D gene ambiguous. CDR1 SGHNT and CDR2 YYREEE come from the germline V gene (reference sequence). The CDR3 contains 12 residues. Trimming cost V 2 bases and J 4 bases, with 4 bases left between them. CDR3 in amino acids: CASSLQYNEQFF. Here the CDR3 DNA reads TGTGCCAGCAGCTTACAGTACAATGAGCAGTTCTTC.

The chain has TRBV5-1 and TRBJ2-5; the D is unclear. Trimming removed 2 bases at V and 2 bases at J, with 7 bases between. CDR1 is SGHRS, CDR2 YFSETQ, per germline. The CDR3 sequence is 13 residues long. The CDR3 protein is CASSFIGQETQYF. The CDR3 nucleotides read TGCGCCAGCAGCTTTATCGGGCAAGAGACCCAGTACTTC.

V usage is TRBV28 and J usage is TRBJ2-2, with 7 bases fitting TRBD1. The CDR3 is 15 residues long. Per germline, CDR1 MDHEN and CDR2 SYDVKM. V lost 5 bases, J lost 1 base, and 4 bases stayed unmatched. DNA of the CDR3: TGTGCCAGCAGTACGGGACAGCTGAACACCGGGGAGCTGTTTTTT. This sequence encodes CASSTGQLNTGELFF.

The V and J genes are TRBV5-6 and TRBJ2-2; D may correspond to TRBD1 or TRBD2 (6 bases each). CDR3 size: 16 residues. V shed 1 base and J shed 4 bases, with 14 bases lying between them. Germline V gene lookup returns CDR1 SGHDT and CDR2 YYEEEE. As DNA, the CDR3 is TGTGCCAGCAGCTTGTTTGGCGGGACAATCACCGGGGAGCTGTTTTTT. Its protein product is CASSLFGGTITGELFF.

The table lists this clone with a few counts. V is TRBV5-1 and J is TRBJ2-2; no clear D gene. The V end was cut by 4 bases, the J end by 2 bases, with 9 bases between. Looked up from germline, CDR1 is SGHRS and CDR2 is YFSETQ. The CDR3 spans 14 residues. The CDR3 nucleotides read TGCGCCAGCAGCGAGAACCTAAACACCGGGGAGCTGTTTTTT. This codes for CASSENLNTGELFF.

The rearrangement joins TRBV20-1 to TRBJ2-5; D remains unclear. Trimming took off 5 bases at V and 5 bases at J, with 6 bases between the two ends. The germline gives CDR1 DFQATT, CDR2 SNEGSKA (reference sequence). The CDR3 sequence is 10 residues long. The CDR3, as DNA: TGCAGTGCTCCCGGCGAGACCCAGTACTTC. Protein product: CSAPGETQYF.

This clone appeared a few times. The chain is built from TRBV18 and TRBJ1-6; 9 bases are a match to TRBD1. This CDR3 contains 16 residues. V lost 6 bases and J lost 9; bases outside the gene matches: 12. From germline, CDR1 is KGHSH and CDR2 LQKENI. CDR3 residues: CASSPGLGTGSSPLHF. The CDR3 DNA sequence: TGTGCCAGCTCCCCCGGACTGGGGACAGGGAGTTCACCCCTCCACTTT.

This clone came up a few times. This chain joins TRBV5-1 and TRBJ2-2; D perhaps matches TRBD2 (5 bases). Between the trimmed V and J ends, which lost 4 bases and 2 bases, there was a span of 12 bases. Germline V gives CDR1 SGHRS, CDR2 YFSETQ. CDR3 length: 15 amino acids. CDR3 bases: TGCGCCAGCAGCCAGCAGACGGGAAACACCGGGGAGCTGTTTTTT. This sequence encodes CASSQQTGNTGELFF.

V usage is TRBV3-1 (or the pseudogene TRBV3-2) and J usage is TRBJ2-7, with D perhaps TRBD2 (5 bases). Germline V CDR1 and CDR2: LGHDT, YNNKEL (reference sequence). The V gene lost 6 bases and the J gene lost 6 bases, with 18 bases spanning the gap. The CDR3 runs 14 residues. The CDR3 is CASRPTGLEGEQYF. The CDR3, as DNA: TGTGCCAGCAGACCGACGGGCCTAGAGGGCGAGCAGTACTTC.